The 30 T cell receptor beta chains listed next were all sequenced from one sample in a study of T cell responses to AZD1222 COVID-19 vaccine. Sequenced by immunoSEQ multiplex PCR; TCRdb stores in-frame clones only, minus some. The sample shows around 150,000 clones, nearly 95% of them seen only once. Sample: peripheral blood, taken 28 days after the second AZD1222 dose. All receptors derive from an adult who received the AZD1222 COVID-19 vaccine.

J is TRBJ2-3 and V is TRBV5-5; a weak D match, TRBD2 (5 bases). Germline CDR1 reads SGHKS; CDR2 reads YYEKEE (reference sequence). The CDR3 spans 12 residues. Trimming removed 4 bases from V and 5 bases from J, with 8 bases in between. CDR3 loop: CASSLGEDTQYF. CDR3 DNA: TGTGCCAGCAGCCTCGGGGAAGATACGCAGTATTTT.

This clone was recorded only once. This chain connects TRBV7-6 to TRBJ2-7; TRBD2 agrees at 14 bases. Germline CDR1 SGHVS, CDR2 FNYEAQ. The CDR3 sequence is 15 residues long. The trim removed 5 bases at V and 4 bases at J, leaving 4 bases unmatched. The CDR3 here is CASSPGLAGDYEQYF. The CDR3 DNA is TGTGCCAGCAGCCCGGGACTAGCGGGAGATTACGAGCAGTACTTC.

The chain carries TRBV20-1 and TRBJ1-1; no definite D call. CDR1 DFQATT and CDR2 SNEGSKA come from the germline V gene (reference sequence). V was trimmed by 3 bases and J by 1 base, leaving 9 bases between them. CDR3 length equals 13 residues. CDR3 sequence (DNA): TGCAGTGCTAGTCCGGGATGGAACACTGAAGCTTTCTTT. Translated, it gives CSASPGWNTEAFF.

CDR3 sequence reads: CASSQYPRTGPTYEQYF. DNA of the CDR3: TGCGCCAGCAGCCAATACCCACGGACAGGCCCAACCTACGAGCAGTACTTC. The chain employs TRBV4-3 and TRBJ2-7, with 7 bases fitting TRBD1. The CDR3 runs 17 residues. Germline CDR1 is LGHNA and CDR2 is YSLEER. J lost 2 bases, V lost 2 bases, and 12 bases had no gene match.

The chain couples TRBV14 to TRBJ1-1; perhaps TRBD1 as D (6 bases). Germline CDR1 is SGHDN and CDR2 is FVKESK. The CDR3 sequence is 16 residues long. The V gene lost 0 bases and the J gene lost 1 base, with 12 bases spanning the gap. DNA of the CDR3: TGTGCCAGCAGCCAAGACGGGGGCTTAGCGAACACTGAAGCTTTCTTT. This encodes CASSQDGGLANTEAFF.

This chain joins TRBV20-1 and TRBJ1-2; no reliable D call. V lost 3 bases to trimming and J lost 6 bases, with 11 bases between them. The CDR3 is made up of 12 amino acids. The V gene's germline CDR1 is DFQATT and CDR2 SNEGSKA (reference sequence). CDR3 in amino acids: CSASPLGHGYTF. The CDR3 DNA sequence: TGCAGTGCTAGTCCGCTAGGGCATGGCTACACCTTC.

The V and J genes are TRBV7-2 and TRBJ1-6; TRBD1 matches 7 bases. J gave up 3 bases and V 6 bases, and 8 bases lay outside the gene matches. The CDR3 contains 16 residues. Per the germline V gene, CDR1 is SGHTA and CDR2 is FQGNSA. CDR3 loop: CASSSGGQVYNSPLHF. As DNA, the CDR3 is TGTGCCAGCAGTTCAGGGGGGCAAGTCTATAATTCACCCCTCCACTTT.

This chain joins TRBV27 and TRBJ2-3, with 10 bases that match TRBD2. Germline lookup yields CDR1 MNHEY and CDR2 SMNVEV (reference sequence). Unmatched junction bases numbered 3, after V lost 5 bases and J lost 1 base. This CDR3 region has 15 residues. CDR3 residues: CASSQGLAGTDTQYF. The CDR3 DNA reads TGTGCCAGCAGTCAAGGACTAGCGGGCACAGATACGCAGTATTTT.

The rearrangement links TRBV7-2 to TRBJ2-7; 7 positions agree with TRBD2. V lost 1 base to trimming and J lost 7 bases; unmatched junction nucleotides: 4. Germline CDR1 SGHTA, CDR2 FQGNSA. The CDR3 is 13 amino acids. The CDR3 nucleotides read TGTGCCAGCAGCTTAGATCTGGGACTAGAGCAGTACTTC. The encoded protein is CASSLDLGLEQYF.

The chain couples TRBV7-2 to TRBJ1-5; D remains ambiguous. V shed 1 base and J shed 2 bases, with 9 bases lying between them. Germline V gene data show CDR1 as SGHTA and CDR2 as FQGNSA. The CDR3 length is 15 residues. The CDR3 nucleotides read TGTGCCAGCAGCTTAGGTCGCCAGGGCAATCAGCCCCAGCATTTT. The encoded protein is CASSLGRQGNQPQHF. Full variable domain (remainder filled in from reference TRBV7-2 and TRBJ1-5): GAGVSQSPSNKVTEKGKDVELRCDPISGHTALYWYRQSLGQGLEFLIYFQGNSAPDKSGLPSDRFSAERTGGSVSTLTIQRTQQEDSAVYLCASSLGRQGNQPQHFGDGTRLSIL.

DNA for the CDR3: TGTGCCAGCAGTTACCATCCGGACAGAGATAATTCACCCCTCCACTTT. Encoded protein: CASSYHPDRDNSPLHF. The genes are TRBV6-5 and TRBJ1-6; D possibly corresponds to TRBD1 (6 bases). The CDR3 is 16 residues long. Germline V gives CDR1 MNHEY, CDR2 SVGAGI. Trimming shortened V by 2 bases and J by 5 bases, and 13 bases separated the two germline ends.

The chain carries TRBV28 and TRBJ2-1; 11 bases align to TRBD2. This CDR3 has 14 amino acids. Germline V gene sequence: CDR1 MDHEN, CDR2 SYDVKM. V shed 5 bases and J 7 bases; nucleotides not matched to a gene: 4. CDR3 nucleotides: TGTGCCAGCAGTCGGCGACTAGCGGGAAATGAGCAGTTCTTC. This gives the protein CASSRRLAGNEQFF.

The chain combines TRBV13 with TRBJ1-1; 7 bases match TRBD1. The CDR3 is 15 residues long. J lost 5 bases, V lost 6 bases, and 12 bases had no gene match. Germline CDR1 is PRHDT and CDR2 is FYEKMQ (reference sequence). This CDR3 is CASSLRRRGPTEAFF. As DNA, the CDR3 is TGTGCCAGCAGTCTCAGGAGGAGGGGGCCGACTGAAGCTTTCTTT. Looking up the rest from reference TRBV13 and TRBJ1-1 gives the full variable domain: AAGVIQSPRHLIKEKRETATLKCYPIPRHDTVYWYQQGPGQDPQFLISFYEKMQSDKGSIPDRFSAQQFSDYHSELNMSSLELGDSALYFCASSLRRRGPTEAFFGQGTRLTVV.

The chain combines TRBV28 with TRBJ1-2; possible D gene TRBD1, 5 bases. The CDR3 has 14 residues. Germline V gives CDR1 MDHEN, CDR2 SYDVKM. V lost 6 bases to trimming and J lost 5 bases, with 16 bases between them. CDR3 loop: CASSQGHPGYGYTF. The CDR3 nucleotides are TGTGCCAGCAGCCAAGGACACCCTGGGTATGGCTACACCTTC.

Here the CDR3 reads CASGTGYNSPLHF. CDR3 DNA sequence: TGTGCCAGCGGAACAGGGTATAATTCACCCCTCCACTTT. The rearrangement joins TRBV28 to TRBJ1-6; D is perhaps TRBD1 (6 bases). CDR3 length equals 13 residues. Germline V gene data show CDR1 as MDHEN and CDR2 as SYDVKM. V was cut by 8 bases and J by 4 bases, with 9 bases left in between.

The V call is TRBV2, the J call TRBJ1-2; 8 positions agree with TRBD1. This CDR3 contains 12 residues. V was clipped by 7 bases and J by 8 bases; unmatched bases: 6. CDR1 SNHLY and CDR2 FYNNEI come from the germline V gene. The CDR3 coding sequence is TGTGCCAGCACCCTTGACAGGGGAGGCTACACCTTC. Translated, it gives CASTLDRGGYTF.

V usage is TRBV7-9 and J usage is TRBJ1-6; D ambiguous. The CDR3 is 11 amino acids. The V gene lost 11 bases and the J gene lost 6 bases, with 8 bases spanning the gap. The germline V gene has CDR1 SEHNR and CDR2 FQNEAQ (reference sequence). CDR3 nucleotides: TGTGCCGTACAGATTAATTCACCCCTCCACTTT. Residues: CAVQINSPLHF.

This chain joins TRBV28 and TRBJ1-1; D remains unclear. CDR1 and CDR2 from the germline V gene are MDHEN and SYDVKM. The CDR3 contains 14 residues. The V end lost 1 base, the J end lost 13 bases, and 19 bases lay between the germline ends. The CDR3 DNA reads as TGTGCCAGCAGTTTATCAAGAATGGGTTCCGGAGGTTTCTTT. Its protein product is CASSLSRMGSGGFF.

The chain employs TRBV10-3 and TRBJ2-5; TRBD1 agrees at 7 bases. The CDR3 is 14 amino acids. Per the germline V gene, CDR1 is ENHRY and CDR2 is SYGVKD. The ends lost 4 bases at V and 1 base at J; junction bases unmatched: 3. CDR3 nucleotide sequence: TGTGCCATCAGTGGGACAGGATTCCAAGAGACCCAGTACTTC. Protein product: CAISGTGFQETQYF.

V and J are TRBV6-6 and TRBJ1-6; TRBD1 aligns across 10 bases. Germline-derived CDR1 and CDR2 are MNHNY and SVGAGI (reference sequence). V was pared by 5 bases and J by 7 bases, with 11 bases of the junction left unmatched. CDR3 length equals 17 residues. Here the CDR3 DNA reads TGTGCCAGCAGTCTCACAGGGACAGGGGTTAGGAATTCACCCCTCCACTTT. Translating gives CASSLTGTGVRNSPLHF.

The chain recombines TRBV6-6 with TRBJ1-2; D remains unclear. Germline lookup yields CDR1 MNHNY and CDR2 SVGAGI (reference sequence). Trimming removed 7 bases from V and 2 bases from J, with 14 bases in between. The CDR3 has 14 amino acids. The CDR3 bases are TGTGCCAGCACAGTCCGGGAGGAGAACTATGGCTACACCTTC. This translates into CASTVREENYGYTF.

This chain joins TRBV7-9 and TRBJ2-5; tentatively, D is TRBD1 or TRBD2 (5 bases each). With 1 base removed from V and 0 bases from J, the gap between germline ends came to 9 bases. CDR3 length equals 15 residues. Germline-derived CDR1 and CDR2 are SEHNR and FQNEAQ (reference sequence). The CDR3 bases are TGTGCCAGCAGCTTAGGGCAGGGAGACCAAGAGACCCAGTACTTC. It is translated as CASSLGQGDQETQYF.

The gene calls are TRBV9 and TRBJ1-1, with D uncertain. CDR3 length: 15 amino acids. V was clipped by 0 bases and J by 1 base, with 10 bases between them. Germline V gene lookup returns CDR1 SGDLS and CDR2 YYNGEE. Here the CDR3 reads CASSVGARSNTEAFF. In DNA form, the CDR3 reads TGTGCCAGCAGCGTAGGGGCGCGGTCGAACACTGAAGCTTTCTTT. Based on the CDR3 plus reference TRBV9 and TRBJ1-1, the full variable domain is DSGVTQTPKHLITATGQRVTLRCSPRSGDLSVYWYQQSLDQGLQFLIQYYNGEERAKGNILERFSAQQFPDLHSELNLSSLELGDSALYFCASSVGARSNTEAFFGQGTRLTVV.

This chain links TRBV6-2 or TRBV6-3 with TRBJ1-1, with D unresolved. The V end lost 0 bases, the J end lost 0 bases, and 23 bases lay between the germline ends. The CDR3 is 20 amino acids. Germline CDR1 MNHEY, CDR2 SVGEGT. CDR3 in DNA: TGTGCCAGCAGTTACTCGAACGGTGGCAGATTCCCCTCCTTGAACACTGAAGCTTTCTTT. Protein sequence: CASSYSNGGRFPSLNTEAFF.

V is TRBV27 and J is TRBJ2-7; a weak D match, TRBD2 (5 bases). The V end lost 0 bases, the J end lost 6 bases, and 15 bases lay between the germline ends. There are 15 residues in the CDR3. Germline CDR1 MNHEY, CDR2 SMNVEV (reference sequence). Here the CDR3 reads CASSLSPLGRSEQYF. Here the CDR3 DNA reads TGTGCCAGCAGTTTATCACCCCTGGGGAGATCCGAGCAGTACTTC.

The chain uses TRBV7-9 and TRBJ2-7; D ambiguous. The ends were cut back, 5 bases at V and 2 bases at J, with 7 bases in the middle. Germline V gene sequence: CDR1 SEHNR, CDR2 FQNEAQ (reference sequence). The CDR3 extends over 12 amino acids. CDR3 region: CASSPAAYEQYF. CDR3 nucleotides: TGTGCCAGCAGCCCCGCGGCCTACGAGCAGTACTTC.

CDR3 amino acids: CASSLAWDIRNTIYF. CDR3 DNA sequence: TGTGCCAGCAGCTTGGCCTGGGACATCAGAAACACCATATATTTT. The rearrangement links TRBV5-6 to TRBJ1-3; tentatively, D is TRBD1 (6 bases). CDR1 and CDR2 from the germline V gene are SGHDT and YYEEEE. Trimming removed 0 bases at V and 5 bases at J, with 12 bases between. The CDR3 consists of 15 residues.

V and J are TRBV28 and TRBJ1-4, with D unresolved. Germline V gives CDR1 MDHEN, CDR2 SYDVKM. The ends were cut back, 0 bases at V and 8 bases at J, with 13 bases in the middle. The CDR3 extends over 15 amino acids. The CDR3 DNA is TGTGCCAGCAGTTTATGGGAGGGTAGTAGGGAAAAACTGTTTTTT. Protein: CASSLWEGSREKLFF.

This sequence joins TRBV21-1 and TRBJ2-5. TRBV21-1 constitutes a pseudogene. The CDR3 consists of 17 residues. The CDR3 DNA is TGTGCCAGCAGCAAAGAGGGTGTCCAGCTCAACCAAGAGACCCAGTACTTC. Its protein product is CASSKEGVQLNQETQYF.

This chain links TRBV7-9 with TRBJ2-1; D remains ambiguous. The germline V gene has CDR1 SEHNR and CDR2 FQNEAQ (reference sequence). The germline V and J ends were trimmed by 5 bases and 9 bases, with 8 bases remaining between them. CDR3 length: 11 residues. The CDR3 loop is CASSLSGEQFF. For the CDR3, the DNA is TGTGCCAGCAGCCTCTCTGGTGAGCAGTTCTTC. Supplemented by reference TRBV7-9 and TRBJ2-1, the full variable domain reads DTGVSQNPRHKITKRGQNVTFRCDPISEHNRLYWYRQTLGQGPEFLTYFQNEAQLEKSRLLSDRFSAERPKGSFSTLEIQRTEQGDSAMYLCASSLSGEQFFGPGTRLTVL.